Listed here is a single T cell receptor (beta chain). Which antigen it targets is not known. Nothing much larger sits one base from this clone, and base qualities are not available. The data originate from a study of blood T cell repertoires in COVID-19 (dated by TCRdb to about 2020). At the level of the whole study: Samples from collaborators originated in the United States, Italy and Spain and spanned both the acute and convalescent phases of COVID-19. The prospective study material was composed of cDNA or gDNA derived from T cells, B-cell-depleted T cells, or PBMCs. Deeply sampled blood TCRbeta repertoires from subjects exposed to, actively infected with, or recovered from COVID-19 were included in the dataset. The repertoires were made available in a free public database intended to serve as a resource for research on the immune response to SARS-CoV-2. The samples were drawn from the first 160 participants of the ongoing ImmuneRACE study and from roughly 1,300 subjects provided by 6 global collaborators. Nearly every sample came with metadata listing a de-identified subject ID, COVID-19 status, age in years and sex. HLA class I and class II types, where available, came from metadata supplied by the sample provider rather than from assay-based typing.

Paper-wide results and their limitations: Clinical and demographic metadata were provided uncurated, with the amount varying by source and participant.

The immunoSEQ Assay, a bias-controlled multiplex PCR, was used to amplify TCRbeta CDR3 regions from genomic DNA. The authors' pipeline ran thus. The number of nucleated cells in each sample was estimated by amplification of reference gene primers within the assay. Sequence reads were collapsed and filtered to measure the absolute abundance of every unique TCRbeta CDR3 rearrangement. Productive Simpson clonality was computed per sample as the square root of Simpson's diversity index over productive rearrangements. This is the immuneACCESS table as TCRdb keeps it, with only in-frame sequences that have V and J called. A part of the clones is gone; compared with another copy, unresolved V genes explain less than half, and the rest is unexplained. The V and J calls and clone size are taken from that table; D and trimming were inferred from the DNA. Counted in this sample were more than 20,000 clones; about 90% of them appeared once. The ten largest clones represent around 10% of the sample.

The CDR3 goes from the cysteine to the phenylalanine over 16 residues. The read is trimmed to its CDR3 DNA, 48 bases read in frame from base 1. For this chain, trimming is 7 bases at the V end and 2 bases at the J end, and the number of junction bases without a gene match is 8. Reading the germline V gene (reference sequence) gives CDR1 LNHDA and CDR2 SQIVND. Whole blood was collected in K2EDTA tubes by collaborating institutions according to the institutions' own protocols. For TCRbeta analysis, collaborators shipped samples as frozen whole blood, isolated PBMCs, or DNA extracted from either of those sample types.

The chain joins TRBV19 to TRBJ2-6, and 7 junction bases match TRBD1. This receptor was identified in a man between 65 and 85 years old with acute or convalescent COVID-19. Sequencing used peripheral blood. The DNA reads as follows: TGTGCCAGTAAAAAGGGGGCGCCAGCTGGGGCCAACGTCCTGACTTTC. This is translated as CASKKGAPAGANVLTF.